The 31 T cell receptor beta chains presented below share a single source sample, sequenced in a study of blood T cell repertoires in COVID-19. Repertoires were generated with immunoSEQ multiplex PCR, while TCRdb's copy carries only in-frame clones and drops some. The sample includes under 400,000 clones, approximately 89% seen only once; the top ten take 1.5% to 2%. Source material: peripheral blood. The receptors stem from a woman aged 25 to 39 with COVID-19, enrolled during active disease.

CDR3 in amino acids: CASHPSGFYGYTF. DNA for the CDR3: TGTGCCAGCCACCCGTCGGGTTTCTATGGCTACACCTTC. This chain connects TRBV28 to TRBJ1-2; D gene unclear. Trimming stripped 8 bases from V and 4 bases from J, with 14 bases between. The CDR3 runs to 13 residues. The germline CDR1 and CDR2 sequences are MDHEN and SYDVKM.

The chain uses TRBV28 and TRBJ2-3; the match to TRBD1 covers 10 bases. J was trimmed by 4 bases and V by 6 bases; bases with no gene match: 7. The germline V gene encodes CDR1 MDHEN and CDR2 SYDVKM. CDR3 length: 15 amino acids. The CDR3 sequence is CASSSGTGAADTQYF. The CDR3 region has the DNA TGTGCCAGCAGCTCGGGGACAGGGGCAGCAGATACGCAGTATTTT.

The rearrangement links TRBV5-6 to TRBJ1-1, with a tentative D call TRBD1 (5 bases). This CDR3 is built from 14 residues. Germline V CDR1 and CDR2: SGHDT, YYEEEE. V dropped 4 bases and J dropped 4 bases, with 14 bases sitting between them. The CDR3 sequence: CASSRPGLRTEAFF. The CDR3 nucleotides are TGTGCCAGCAGCCGACCAGGGTTACGCACTGAAGCTTTCTTT.

V and J are TRBV11-1 and TRBJ1-2, with D uncertain. This CDR3 is built from 16 residues. The ends were cut back, 4 bases at V and 1 base at J, with 16 bases in the middle. Germline V gene lookup returns CDR1 SGHAT and CDR2 FQDESV (reference sequence). CDR3 in DNA: TGTGCCAGCAGCTCAGTATCAGGCGTCCGTAACTATGGCTACACCTTC. It yields the protein CASSSVSGVRNYGYTF. Full variable domain (remainder filled in from reference TRBV11-1 and TRBJ1-2): EAEVAQSPRYKITEKSQAVAFWCDPISGHATLYWYRQILGQGPELLVQFQDESVVDDSQLPKDRFSAERLKGVDSTLKIQPAELGDSAMYLCASSSVSGVRNYGYTFGSGTRLTVV.

V is TRBV5-5 and J is TRBJ1-2; TRBD1 might be the D (5 bases). Germline V gene sequence: CDR1 SGHKS, CDR2 YYEKEE (reference sequence). The ends were cut back, 4 bases at V and 4 bases at J, with 14 bases in the middle. The CDR3 is made up of 14 amino acids. CDR3 amino acids: CASSIKDSPYGYTF. For the CDR3, the DNA is TGTGCCAGCAGCATAAAAGACAGCCCCTATGGCTACACCTTC.

The genes are TRBV7-2 and TRBJ2-7, with D possibly being TRBD1 (5 bases). The CDR3 consists of 14 residues. V lost 2 bases to trimming and J lost 2 bases, with 10 bases between them. Germline V gene sequence: CDR1 SGHTA, CDR2 FQGNSA. CDR3 loop: CASSLSWGPYEQYF. The CDR3 DNA sequence: TGTGCCAGCAGCTTATCCTGGGGCCCCTACGAGCAGTACTTC. Full variable domain (missing parts from reference TRBV7-2 and TRBJ2-7): GAGVSQSPSNKVTEKGKDVELRCDPISGHTALYWYRQSLGQGLEFLIYFQGNSAPDKSGLPSDRFSAERTGGSVSTLTIQRTQQEDSAVYLCASSLSWGPYEQYFGPGTRLTVT.

V gene TRBV30 combines with J gene TRBJ2-3; TRBD2 agrees at 12 bases. The V gene's germline CDR1 is GTSNPN and CDR2 SVGIG (reference sequence). Germline trimming cut 4 bases from V and 6 bases from J; bases unmatched to any gene: 8. The length of the CDR3 is 15 residues. In DNA form, the CDR3 reads TGTGCCTGGACCCCACTAGCGGGGGGTGGGGATACGCAGTATTTT. Encoded protein: CAWTPLAGGGDTQYF. Complete variable domain (other parts from reference TRBV30 and TRBJ2-3): SQTIHQWPATLVQPVGSPLSLECTVEGTSNPNLYWYRQAAGRGLQLLFYSVGIGQISSEVPQNLSASRPQDRQFILSSKKLLLSDSGFYLCAWTPLAGGGDTQYFGPGTRLTVL.

The chain joins TRBV4-1 to TRBJ1-3; D perhaps matches TRBD1 (6 bases). This CDR3 comprises 16 residues. Trimming shortened V by 5 bases and J by 4 bases, and 18 bases separated the two germline ends. Germline V gene data show CDR1 as MGHRA and CDR2 as YSYEKL. The DNA of the CDR3 is TGCGCCAGCAGCAACCGGGACAACCTAATGGGAAACACCATATATTTT. Translation: CASSNRDNLMGNTIYF.

V usage is TRBV5-8 and J usage is TRBJ1-4, with D possibly matching TRBD1 (6 bases). The germline V gene encodes CDR1 SGHTS and CDR2 YDEGEE. This CDR3 spans 14 amino acids. Trimming cost V 6 bases and J 7 bases, with 16 bases left between them. The CDR3 sequence is CASIKGHPAEKLFF. The CDR3 DNA reads as TGTGCCAGCATTAAGGGACACCCCGCTGAAAAACTGTTTTTT.

V gene TRBV19 combines with J gene TRBJ1-6; D not resolved. Germline V CDR1 and CDR2: LNHDA, SQIVND (reference sequence). V was trimmed by 6 bases and J by 9 bases, leaving 15 bases between them. The CDR3 totals 14 residues. The CDR3 loop is CASRREGSGSPLHF. The CDR3 nucleotides are TGTGCCAGTAGGCGAGAGGGTTCTGGTTCACCCCTCCACTTT.

The chain employs TRBV9 and TRBJ1-1; D is perhaps TRBD1 (5 bases). Between the trimmed V and J ends, which lost 0 bases and 4 bases, there was a span of 13 bases. Germline V gene sequence: CDR1 SGDLS, CDR2 YYNGEE. The CDR3 has 15 residues. The CDR3 sequence: CASSVAGVQGTEAFF. Written as DNA, the CDR3 is TGTGCCAGCAGCGTAGCGGGGGTCCAGGGCACTGAAGCTTTCTTT.

The V call is TRBV20-1, the J call TRBJ2-7, with TRBD1 matching over 7 bases. The germline V gene encodes CDR1 DFQATT and CDR2 SNEGSKA (reference sequence). This CDR3 has 12 residues. J lost 4 bases, V lost 3 bases, and 3 bases had no gene match. Written as DNA, the CDR3 is TGCAGTGCTAGTGGGACAGAGTACGAGCAGTACGTC. Translating gives CSASGTEYEQYV.

The rearrangement links TRBV9 to TRBJ2-1; 8 bases are a match to TRBD2. Looked up from germline, CDR1 is SGDLS and CDR2 is YYNGEE. The CDR3 runs 14 residues. The ends lost 4 bases at V and 7 bases at J; junction bases unmatched: 7. CDR3 nucleotide sequence: TGTGCCAGCAGCACCGGGGGGGCGGTAAATGAGCAGTTCTTC. It codes for CASSTGGAVNEQFF. Based on the CDR3 plus reference TRBV9 and TRBJ2-1, the full variable domain is DSGVTQTPKHLITATGQRVTLRCSPRSGDLSVYWYQQSLDQGLQFLIQYYNGEERAKGNILERFSAQQFPDLHSELNLSSLELGDSALYFCASSTGGAVNEQFFGPGTRLTVL.

This chain links TRBV27 with TRBJ1-3; D gene unclear. Germline V gene lookup returns CDR1 MNHEY and CDR2 SMNVEV (reference sequence). The CDR3 spans 14 residues. V was cut by 3 bases and J by 4 bases, with 10 bases left in between. The CDR3 loop reads CASSLYGTGNTIYF. The CDR3 DNA reads as TGTGCCAGCAGTTTGTACGGTACGGGAAACACCATATATTTT.

A single count supports this clone. The chain combines TRBV18 with TRBJ1-2, with 11 bases lining up with TRBD1. CDR1 and CDR2 from the germline V gene are KGHSH and LQKENI. The CDR3 runs to 15 residues. V was clipped by 3 bases and J by 3 bases; unmatched bases: 3. The CDR3 nucleotides are TGTGCCAGCTCACCGGACAGGGGGCAGGACTATGGCTACACCTTC. Translated, it gives CASSPDRGQDYGYTF.

V and J are TRBV19 and TRBJ2-3; 8 nucleotides align to TRBD2. The length of the CDR3 is 17 residues. The junction had 16 bases not matched to a gene; V was cut back by 7 bases and J by 4 bases. Germline-derived CDR1 and CDR2 are LNHDA and SQIVND (reference sequence). Written as DNA, the CDR3 is TGTGCCAGTACACCCGGAGGACTAGCTGGGTTAGCAGATACGCAGTATTTT. It codes for CASTPGGLAGLADTQYF. Full variable domain (remainder filled in from reference TRBV19 and TRBJ2-3): DGGITQSPKYLFRKEGQNVTLSCEQNLNHDAMYWYRQDPGQGLRLIYYSQIVNDFQKGDIAEGYSVSREKKESFPLTVTSAQKNPTAFYLCASTPGGLAGLADTQYFGPGTRLTVL.

The gene calls are TRBV5-4 and TRBJ2-7; 7 nucleotides match TRBD1. The CDR3 consists of 16 residues. After removal of 5 bases from V and 1 base from J, the junction contained 12 bases not matched to a gene. Germline CDR1 is SGHNT and CDR2 is YYREEE (reference sequence). This CDR3 reads CASSSIGDSLSYEQYF. Written as DNA, the CDR3 is TGTGCCAGCAGTTCTATAGGGGACAGTCTTTCCTACGAGCAGTACTTC.

This rearrangement joins TRBV30 to TRBJ1-1; no firm D call. The V gene lost 4 bases and the J gene lost 4 bases, with 13 bases spanning the gap. This CDR3 contains 13 residues. Germline CDR1 reads GTSNPN; CDR2 reads SVGIG (reference sequence). The CDR3 DNA reads as TGTGCCTGGACCCAATCCATCGGCACTGAAGCTTTCTTT. Translation gives CAWTQSIGTEAFF.

This chain joins TRBV6-5 and TRBJ2-3, with TRBD1 as a possible D gene (6 bases). Trimming cost V 8 bases and J 6 bases, with 9 bases left between them. This CDR3 comprises 11 residues. CDR1 is MNHEY and CDR2 is SVGAGI in the germline V gene. The CDR3 nucleotides read TGTGCCAGCTGGACAGCGGATACGCAGTATTTT. Protein sequence: CASWTADTQYF.

The V call is TRBV19, the J call TRBJ1-1; D is ambiguous. Germline V gene lookup returns CDR1 LNHDA and CDR2 SQIVND (reference sequence). With 7 bases removed from V and 1 base from J, the gap between germline ends came to 7 bases. The CDR3 consists of 12 residues. The chain's CDR3 is CASTRRNTEAFF. In nucleotides, the CDR3 is TGTGCCAGTACCAGAAGGAACACTGAAGCTTTCTTT.

The rearrangement joins TRBV4-2 to TRBJ1-1; perhaps TRBD1 as D (6 bases). V shed 3 bases and J shed 1 base, with 12 bases lying between them. CDR1 is LGHNA, CDR2 YNFKEQ, per germline. This CDR3 comprises 15 residues. The CDR3 sequence is CASSQHAGENTEAFF. The DNA of the CDR3 is TGTGCCAGCAGCCAGCATGCAGGGGAGAACACTGAAGCTTTCTTT.

J is TRBJ1-3 and V is TRBV4-2; D is undetermined. The CDR3 has 14 amino acids. The germline gives CDR1 LGHNA, CDR2 YNFKEQ. The germline V and J ends were trimmed by 1 base and 8 bases, with 12 bases remaining between them. In nucleotides, the CDR3 is TGTGCCAGCAGCCAAGTAGATCGGGGTGACACCATATATTTT. This encodes CASSQVDRGDTIYF.

On this clone: This specimen includes other DNA sequences encoding the same CDR3. The chain couples TRBV12-3 or TRBV12-4 to TRBJ2-5; 7 bases agree with TRBD2. The CDR3 is 13 residues long. J lost 3 bases, V lost 2 bases, and 0 bases had no gene match. DNA for the CDR3: TGTGCCAGCAGTTTAACTAGCGAAGAGACCCAGTACTTC. Translation: CASSLTSEETQYF.

The CDR3 DNA follows: TGTGCCAGCAGTGAAGGCTCGGGGGGGATTGAGGGCATTCAGTACTTC. It specifies CASSEGSGGIEGIQYF. V gene TRBV2 combines with J gene TRBJ2-4; 8 bases fit TRBD2. Germline V gene data show CDR1 as SNHLY and CDR2 as FYNNEI. CDR3 length equals 16 residues. V gave up 1 base and J gave up 9 bases; unmatched junction bases: 11.

The chain has TRBV7-8 and TRBJ2-5; D perhaps matches TRBD2 (5 bases). V was clipped by 5 bases and J by 5 bases, with 12 bases between them. From germline, CDR1 is SGHVS and CDR2 FQNEAQ. CDR3 length equals 13 residues. CDR3 nucleotide sequence: TGTGCCAGCAGCCGCACTAGTTTGGAGACCCAGTACTTC. Protein: CASSRTSLETQYF.

This clone occurred once. In DNA, the CDR3 is TGTGCCAGCGGGGGGGGCACCGTGGCTACGCAGTATTTT. Protein sequence: CASGGGTVATQYF. This chain connects TRBV9 to TRBJ2-3; possibly TRBD2 for D (7 bases). This CDR3 has 13 residues. Germline V lookup: CDR1 SGDLS, CDR2 YYNGEE. The germline V and J ends were trimmed by 7 bases and 8 bases, with 17 bases remaining between them.

The chain is built from TRBV19 and TRBJ1-1; D not certain. V was trimmed by 4 bases and J by 3 bases, leaving 12 bases between them. The CDR3 runs 14 residues. Germline loops: CDR1 LNHDA, CDR2 SQIVND (reference sequence). CDR3 nucleotides: TGTGCCAGTAGTACTACAGTGTATCACACTGAAGCTTTCTTT. Encoded protein: CASSTTVYHTEAFF. Complete variable domain (other parts from reference TRBV19 and TRBJ1-1): DGGITQSPKYLFRKEGQNVTLSCEQNLNHDAMYWYRQDPGQGLRLIYYSQIVNDFQKGDIAEGYSVSREKKESFPLTVTSAQKNPTAFYLCASSTTVYHTEAFFGQGTRLTVV.

This clone was picked up a small number of times. The chain combines TRBV5-4 with TRBJ1-6; possibly TRBD1 for D (5 bases). The V end was cut by 1 base, the J end by 8 bases, with 10 bases between. The CDR3 runs 14 residues. CDR1 and CDR2 from the germline V gene are SGHNT and YYREEE (reference sequence). This chain's CDR3 is CASSLNRLDSPLHF. The DNA for the CDR3 is TGTGCCAGCAGCTTGAACAGGTTGGATTCACCCCTCCACTTT.

The chain has TRBV2 and TRBJ2-1; TRBD1 matches 12 bases. V dropped 3 bases and J dropped 6; count of bases not matched to a gene: 6. The CDR3 consists of 16 residues. Germline CDR1 and CDR2: SNHLY and FYNNEI. The CDR3, as DNA: TGTGCCAGCAGTGAGAGGGGACAGGGGGCGCGCAATGAGCAGTTCTTC. Translation gives CASSERGQGARNEQFF.

The genes are TRBV29-1 and TRBJ2-5; D gene uncertain. Germline loops: CDR1 SQVTM, CDR2 ANQGSEA. The ends were cut back, 5 bases at V and 5 bases at J, with 15 bases in the middle. The CDR3 extends over 13 amino acids. CDR3 sequence reads: CSVRPRLEETQYF. As DNA, the CDR3 is TGCAGCGTTCGTCCGAGATTAGAGGAGACCCAGTACTTC.

The V call is TRBV4-1, the J call TRBJ2-2; 9 bases line up with TRBD1. The J segment lost 2 bases and the V segment lost 4 bases, leaving 8 bases of the junction unmatched. CDR1 is MGHRA, CDR2 YSYEKL, per germline. The CDR3 runs 17 residues. CDR3 in amino acids: CASSPTTGGINTGELFF. CDR3 bases: TGCGCCAGCAGCCCAACGACAGGGGGTATTAACACCGGGGAGCTGTTTTTT.